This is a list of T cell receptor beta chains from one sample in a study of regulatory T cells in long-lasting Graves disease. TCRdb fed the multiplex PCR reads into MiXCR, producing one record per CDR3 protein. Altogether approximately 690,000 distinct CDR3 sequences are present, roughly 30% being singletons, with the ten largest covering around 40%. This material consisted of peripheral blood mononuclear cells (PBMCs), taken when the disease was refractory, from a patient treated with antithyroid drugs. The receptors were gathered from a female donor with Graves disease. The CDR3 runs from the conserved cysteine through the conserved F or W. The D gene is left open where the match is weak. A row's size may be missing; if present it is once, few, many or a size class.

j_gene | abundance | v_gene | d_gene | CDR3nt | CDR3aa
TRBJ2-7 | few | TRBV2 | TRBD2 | TGTGCCAGCAGTGAAGCGCTTCGGGAGGTTACCAGCTCCTACGAGCAGTACTTC | CASSEALREVTSSYEQYF
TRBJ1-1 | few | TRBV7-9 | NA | TGTGCCAGCAGCGCCCCGGGAGGGGGCACTGAAGCTTTCTTT | CASSAPGGGTEAFF
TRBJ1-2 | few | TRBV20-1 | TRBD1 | TGCAGTGCTAGAGGCCGGGACAGTTATGGCTACACCTTC | CSARGRDSYGYTF
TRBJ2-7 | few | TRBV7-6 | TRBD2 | TGTGCCAGCAGCTTAGCTACACAGGGACTAGCGGGAGGGCCCGCCGAGCAGTACTTC | CASSLATQGLAGGPAEQYF
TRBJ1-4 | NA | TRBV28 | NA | TGTGCCAGCACCCACGGGGACTTCGCGGGTAATGAAAAACTGTTTTTT | CASTHGDFAGNEKLFF
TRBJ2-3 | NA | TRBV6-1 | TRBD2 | TGTGCCAGCAGTCCGACTAGCGGGAGGGGGGCAGATACGCAGTATTTT | CASSPTSGRGADTQYF
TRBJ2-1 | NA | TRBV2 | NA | TGTGCCAGCAGTCCCTTACGGTCCTGGAAGTTCTTC | CASSPLRSWKFF
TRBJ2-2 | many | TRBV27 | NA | TGTGCCAGCAGTCGTCAGAACACCGGGGAGCTGTTTTTT | CASSRQNTGELFF
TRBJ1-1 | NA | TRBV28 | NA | TGTGCCAGCAGCTTAAGTGGTTTCGCTGGGGAAACTGAAGCTTTCTTT | CASSLSGFAGETEAFF
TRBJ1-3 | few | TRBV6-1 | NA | TGTGCCAGCACTCGTCGACAGGCCGGGGGAAACACCATATATTTT | CASTRRQAGGNTIYF
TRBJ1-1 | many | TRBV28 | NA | TGTGCCAGCAGTACCCCAACAGGGTACAGCACTGAAGCTTTCTTT | CASSTPTGYSTEAFF
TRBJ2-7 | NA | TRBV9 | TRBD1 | TGTGCCAGCAGCGTAGCGGGGACAGGGATCTACGAGCAGTACTTC | CASSVAGTGIYEQYF
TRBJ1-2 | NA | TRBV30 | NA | TGTGCCTGGAGACGGTTAACTATCGGCTACACCTTC | CAWRRLTIGYTF
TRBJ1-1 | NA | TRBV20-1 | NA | TGCAGTGCTAGCAAGGTTAGGGGGGGGACTGAAGCTTTCTTT | CSASKVRGGTEAFF
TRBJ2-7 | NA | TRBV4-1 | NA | TGCGCCAGCAGCCAAGATCCAGGGAACAGCGAGCAGTACTTC | CASSQDPGNSEQYF
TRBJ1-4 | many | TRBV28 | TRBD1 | TGTGCCAGCAGAGAATCCGGGACAGGGCATGAAAAACTGTTTTTT | CASRESGTGHEKLFF
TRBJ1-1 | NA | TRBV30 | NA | TGTGCCTGGAGTGGGAGTGGAGGGGGGATGAACACTGAAGCTTTCTTT | CAWSGSGGGMNTEAFF
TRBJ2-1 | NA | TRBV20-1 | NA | TGCAGTGCTAGAGGGCTTACCTACAATGAGCAGTTCTTC | CSARGLTYNEQFF
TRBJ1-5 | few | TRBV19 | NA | TGTGCCAGTAGTACCCGGACACTCCTCCCCAATCAGCCCCAGCATTTT | CASSTRTLLPNQPQHF
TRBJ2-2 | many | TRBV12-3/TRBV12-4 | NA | TGTGCCAGCAGTTCCCCCGTTAGGCCCACCGGGGAGCTGTTTTTT | CASSSPVRPTGELFF
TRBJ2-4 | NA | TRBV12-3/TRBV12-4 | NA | TGTGCCAGCAGTCCGGGACGCCTTACCCTAGCCAAAAACATTCAGTACTTC | CASSPGRLTLAKNIQYF
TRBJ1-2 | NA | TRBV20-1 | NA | TGCAGTGCTAGAGGAGGGTGGGGAGGCTACACCTTC | CSARGGWGGYTF
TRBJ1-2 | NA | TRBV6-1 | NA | TGTGCCAGCAGTGAAGGAGCATGGGGGGCGAGGGGCTACACCTTC | CASSEGAWGARGYTF
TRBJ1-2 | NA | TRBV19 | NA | TGTGCCAGTAGTATAGATCTTAGGCAAGATGGCCACACCTTC | CASSIDLRQDGHTF
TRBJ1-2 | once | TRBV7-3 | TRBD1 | TGTGCCAGCAGCTTAGTAGGGACAGGCTATGGCTACGCCTTC | CASSLVGTGYGYAF
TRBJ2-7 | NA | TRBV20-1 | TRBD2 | TGCAGTGCTAGATATTTGGGAGGGTACGAGCAGTACTTC | CSARYLGGYEQYF
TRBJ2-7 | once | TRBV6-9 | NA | TGTGCCAGCAGTTACAGCAGGGATAGAAAGCAGTACTTC | CASSYSRDRKQYF
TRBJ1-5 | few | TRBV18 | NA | TGTGCCAGCTCCGGCGGACAGACGACCCAGCCCCAGCATTTT | CASSGGQTTQPQHF
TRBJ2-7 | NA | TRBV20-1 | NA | TGCAGTGCTAGCCTGAGAGGACAGCTCTCCTACGAGCAGTACTTC | CSASLRGQLSYEQYF
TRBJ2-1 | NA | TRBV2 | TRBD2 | TGTGCCAGCAGTGGATGGGATAGCGGGAGCTCCTACAATGAGCAGTTCTTC | CASSGWDSGSSYNEQFF
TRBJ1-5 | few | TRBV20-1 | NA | TGCAGTGCTAGAGATACTGGGGGGCATTCTGCTCAGCCCCAGCATTTT | CSARDTGGHSAQPQHF
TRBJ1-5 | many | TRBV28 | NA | TGTGCCAGCAGTGACAGGAGAAATCAGCCCCAGCATTTT | CASSDRRNQPQHF
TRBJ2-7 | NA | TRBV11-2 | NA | TGTGCCAGCAGCTTATTCGGTCGGGGGTCCTACGAGCAGTACTTC | CASSLFGRGSYEQYF
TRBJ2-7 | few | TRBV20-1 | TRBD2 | TGCAGTGCCGGACTAGCGGGAGTCGGATCCTACGAGCAGTACTTC | CSAGLAGVGSYEQYF
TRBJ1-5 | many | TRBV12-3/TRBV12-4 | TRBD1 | TGTGCCAGCAGTCCGACAGGGGGCGTCCAGCCCCAGCATTTT | CASSPTGGVQPQHF
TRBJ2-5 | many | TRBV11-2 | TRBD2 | TGTGCCAGCAGCTTGACTAGCTTGGGGGGCCAAGAGACCCAGTACTTC | CASSLTSLGGQETQYF